The entry that follows covers one T cell receptor (beta chain) sequence. Clinical history as reported by participants underpinned cohort assignment. A COVID-19 case was met by exposed participants within 2 weeks before study entry. The data are from a study of blood T cell repertoires in COVID-19. The CDR3 totals 22 residues. The germline V gene encodes CDR1 KGHDR and CDR2 SFDVKD. Trimming took 4 bases from V and 1 from J, leaving 33 bases between them. Clones were read by immunoSEQ multiplex PCR, and TCRdb kept only the in-frame ones, dropping some. The sample records 200,000 to 250,000 clones, approximately 88% being singletons.

J is TRBJ1-1 and V is TRBV24-1; D is possibly TRBD1 (5 bases). The TCR comes from a woman in her twenties or thirties who had been exposed to COVID-19. The sequenced sample was PBMCs or T cells enriched from blood (not recorded which). The chain's CDR3 is CATSDPRSEVGGIHTANTEAFF. The CDR3 nucleotides read TGTGCCACCAGTGACCCCCGCTCTGAGGTTGGGGGGATACACACCGCGAACACTGAAGCTTTCTTT.